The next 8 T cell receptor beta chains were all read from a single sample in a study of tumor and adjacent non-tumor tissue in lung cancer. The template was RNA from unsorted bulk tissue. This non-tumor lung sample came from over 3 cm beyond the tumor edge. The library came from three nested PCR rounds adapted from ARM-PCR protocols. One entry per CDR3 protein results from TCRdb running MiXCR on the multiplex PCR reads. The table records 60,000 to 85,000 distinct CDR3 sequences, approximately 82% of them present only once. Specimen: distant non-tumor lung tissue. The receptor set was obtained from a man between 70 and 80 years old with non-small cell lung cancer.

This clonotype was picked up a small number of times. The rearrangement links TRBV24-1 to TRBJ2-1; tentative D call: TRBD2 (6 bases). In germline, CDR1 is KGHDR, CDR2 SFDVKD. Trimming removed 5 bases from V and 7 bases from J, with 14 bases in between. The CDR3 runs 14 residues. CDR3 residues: CATSVFGGVNEQFF. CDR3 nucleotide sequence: TGTGCCACCAGTGTTTTCGGGGGAGTGAATGAGCAGTTCTTC.

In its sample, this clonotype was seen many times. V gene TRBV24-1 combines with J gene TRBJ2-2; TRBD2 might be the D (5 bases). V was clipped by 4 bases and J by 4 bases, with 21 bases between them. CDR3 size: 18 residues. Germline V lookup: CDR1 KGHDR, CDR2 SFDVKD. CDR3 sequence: CATSDHNTVLAFTGELFF. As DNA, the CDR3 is TGTGCCACCAGTGACCATAATACAGTTCTAGCCTTCACCGGGGAGCTGTTTTTT.

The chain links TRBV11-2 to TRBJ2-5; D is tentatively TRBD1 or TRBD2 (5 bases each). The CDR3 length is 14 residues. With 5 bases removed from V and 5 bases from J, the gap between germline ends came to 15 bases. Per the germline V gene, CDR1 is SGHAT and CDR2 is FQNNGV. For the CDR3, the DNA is TGTGCCAGCAGCACAGATGGCAGGGACGAGACCCAGTACTTC. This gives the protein CASSTDGRDETQYF.

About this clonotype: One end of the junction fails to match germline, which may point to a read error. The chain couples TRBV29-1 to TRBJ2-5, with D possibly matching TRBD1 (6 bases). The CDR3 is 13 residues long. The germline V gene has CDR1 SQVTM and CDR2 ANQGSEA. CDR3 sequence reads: CSVADRLQDTRYF. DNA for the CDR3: TGCAGCGTCGCCGACAGGTTACAAGATACCCGGTACTTC.

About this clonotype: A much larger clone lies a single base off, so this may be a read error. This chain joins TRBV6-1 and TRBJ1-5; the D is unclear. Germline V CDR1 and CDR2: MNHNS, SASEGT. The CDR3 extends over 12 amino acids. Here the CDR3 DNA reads TGTGCCAGCAGTGAATATCCTCAGACCCAGCATTTT. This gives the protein CASSEYPQTQHF.

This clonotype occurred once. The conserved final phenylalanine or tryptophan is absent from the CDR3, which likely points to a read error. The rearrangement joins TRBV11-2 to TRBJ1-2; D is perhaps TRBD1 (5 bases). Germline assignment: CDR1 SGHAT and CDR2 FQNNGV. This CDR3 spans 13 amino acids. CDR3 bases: TGTGCCAGCAGTTTAGATAGGAGGGGTGGCTACACCCTC. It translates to CASSLDRRGGYTL.

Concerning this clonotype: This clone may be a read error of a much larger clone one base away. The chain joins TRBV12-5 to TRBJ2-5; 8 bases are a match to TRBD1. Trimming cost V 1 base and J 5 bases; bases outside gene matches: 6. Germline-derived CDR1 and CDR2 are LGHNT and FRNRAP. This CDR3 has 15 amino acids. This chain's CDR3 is CASGLGTGFRETQYF. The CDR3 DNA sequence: TGTGCTAGTGGTTTGGGGACAGGGTTTAGGGAGACCCAGTACTTC.

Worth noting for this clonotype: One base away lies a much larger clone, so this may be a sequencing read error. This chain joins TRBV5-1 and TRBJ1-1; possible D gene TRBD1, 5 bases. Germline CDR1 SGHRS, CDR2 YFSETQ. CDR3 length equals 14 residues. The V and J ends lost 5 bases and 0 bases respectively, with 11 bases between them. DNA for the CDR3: TGCGCCAGCAGTAGAGGGACCATGAACACTGAAGCTTTCTTT. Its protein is CASSRGTMNTEAFF.